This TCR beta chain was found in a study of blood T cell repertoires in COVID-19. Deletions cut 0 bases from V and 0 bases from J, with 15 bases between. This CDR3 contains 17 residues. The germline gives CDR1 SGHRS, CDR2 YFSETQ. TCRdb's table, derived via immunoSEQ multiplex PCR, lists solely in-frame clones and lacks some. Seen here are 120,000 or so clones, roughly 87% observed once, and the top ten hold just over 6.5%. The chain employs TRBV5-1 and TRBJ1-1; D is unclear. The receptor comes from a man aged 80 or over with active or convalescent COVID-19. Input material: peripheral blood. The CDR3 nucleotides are TGCGCCAGCAGCTTGGGCCGGAATCTAGATATGAACACTGAAGCTTTCTTT. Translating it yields CASSLGRNLDMNTEAFF.